What follows are 23 T cell receptor beta chains derived from one specimen sequenced in a study of cytomegalovirus exposure and HLA in healthy donors. PCR used 60 Vbeta primers and 13 Jbeta primers. Sequencing used immunoSEQ multiplex PCR; TCRdb keeps in-frame clones, though not all of them. This sample carries over 80,000 clones, roughly 82% of them seen once, and the ten largest clones take less than 4%. The sequencing sample was made of PBMCs. The receptor source for this set is a young man in good health and CMV-seropositive.

The chain carries TRBV6-5 and TRBJ2-1; TRBD2 aligns across 15 bases. Trimming removed 6 bases from V and 10 bases from J; junction bases left unmatched: 7. Germline loops: CDR1 MNHEY, CDR2 SVGAGI. This CDR3 contains 15 residues. The CDR3 is CASSGLAGGRGEQFF. The CDR3 nucleotides read TGTGCCAGCAGCGGACTAGCGGGAGGGCGGGGGGAGCAGTTCTTC.

The chain recombines TRBV27 with TRBJ2-1; D uncertain. Trimming stripped 5 bases from V and 3 bases from J, with 11 bases between. The CDR3 loop spans 14 amino acids. Germline CDR1 is MNHEY and CDR2 is SMNVEV (reference sequence). The CDR3 DNA sequence: TGTGCCAGCAGTCCCGACTCGTTCTACAATGAGCAGTTCTTC. Protein: CASSPDSFYNEQFF.

The rearrangement joins TRBV18 to TRBJ2-1; D might be TRBD1 (5 bases). Deletions cut 0 bases from V and 0 bases from J, with 9 bases between. The length of the CDR3 is 16 residues. The V gene's germline CDR1 is KGHSH and CDR2 LQKENI. CDR3 in amino acids: CASSPPKGPSYNEQFF. Here the CDR3 DNA reads TGTGCCAGCTCACCACCGAAGGGGCCCTCCTACAATGAGCAGTTCTTC.

This clone was seen a single time. The rearrangement links TRBV9 to TRBJ2-6, with 7 nucleotides matching TRBD1. The germline V gene has CDR1 SGDLS and CDR2 YYNGEE. CDR3 length: 16 residues. V lost 4 bases and J lost 0; bases outside the gene matches: 4. The CDR3 bases are TGTGCCAGCAGCCCGAGGACAGGCTCTGGGGCCAACGTCCTGACTTTC. This gives the protein CASSPRTGSGANVLTF. Complete variable domain (other parts from reference TRBV9 and TRBJ2-6): DSGVTQTPKHLITATGQRVTLRCSPRSGDLSVYWYQQSLDQGLQFLIQYYNGEERAKGNILERFSAQQFPDLHSELNLSSLELGDSALYFCASSPRTGSGANVLTFGAGSRLTVL.

This clone was seen only once. The chain employs TRBV28 and TRBJ2-7; TRBD1 is a possible D gene (7 bases). The CDR3 loop spans 14 amino acids. The V and J ends lost 7 bases and 0 bases respectively, with 13 bases between them. Germline V gene sequence: CDR1 MDHEN, CDR2 SYDVKM. The CDR3 loop is CASTDREASYEQYF. The CDR3 DNA reads TGTGCCAGCACCGACAGGGAGGCCTCCTACGAGCAGTACTTC.

The chain links TRBV6-1 to TRBJ2-7; possibly TRBD2 for D (5 bases). From germline, CDR1 is MNHNS and CDR2 SASEGT. V was trimmed by 6 bases and J by 3 bases, leaving 18 bases between them. The CDR3 has 15 residues. The CDR3 protein is CASRETGYPVYEQYF. CDR3 nucleotide sequence: TGTGCCAGCAGAGAAACGGGGTACCCCGTCTACGAGCAGTACTTC.

For this clone: The same CDR3 can be traced to other DNA sequences in this sample. CDR3 region: CAWSVSSYEQYF. The DNA of the CDR3 is TGTGCCTGGAGTGTATCGAGCTACGAGCAGTACTTC. This chain joins TRBV30 and TRBJ2-5; no clear D. The J call could be wrong; TRBJ2-7 is a better fit for the DNA end. CDR1 GTSNPN and CDR2 SVGIG come from the germline V gene (reference sequence). The CDR3 runs 12 residues.

J is TRBJ1-1 and V is TRBV29-1, with D tentatively TRBD1 (5 bases). The CDR3 has 13 residues. The germline gives CDR1 SQVTM, CDR2 ANQGSEA. Trimming removed 3 bases at V and 4 bases at J, with 12 bases between. The CDR3 here is CSVDGGGSTEAFF. CDR3 sequence (DNA): TGCAGCGTTGATGGGGGGGGGAGCACTGAAGCTTTCTTT.

The genes are TRBV28 and TRBJ2-1, with D perhaps matching TRBD1 (6 bases). The V end lost 8 bases, the J end lost 3 bases, and 14 bases lay between the germline ends. CDR3 length: 14 residues. Per the germline V gene, CDR1 is MDHEN and CDR2 is SYDVKM. The CDR3 DNA sequence: TGTGCCAGCGGGGGCACTGCAGTCTACAATGAGCAGTTCTTC. This gives the protein CASGGTAVYNEQFF.

This clone appeared a few times. The gene calls are TRBV6-1 and TRBJ2-7; 9 positions agree with TRBD2. The CDR3 runs to 15 residues. The germline V gene has CDR1 MNHNS and CDR2 SASEGT. V was pared by 7 bases and J by 2 bases, with 9 bases of the junction left unmatched. CDR3 DNA: TGTGCCAGCACCGTAGCGGGAGAGGGCACCTACGAGCAGTACTTC. The encoded protein is CASTVAGEGTYEQYF.

V gene TRBV30 combines with J gene TRBJ1-4; D gene ambiguous. CDR1 is GTSNPN and CDR2 is SVGIG in the germline V gene (reference sequence). CDR3 length: 14 amino acids. The ends were cut back, 2 bases at V and 2 bases at J, with 9 bases in the middle. The CDR3 DNA reads as TGTGCCTGGAGTCTTGGACTGACTAATGAAAAACTGTTTTTT. Protein sequence: CAWSLGLTNEKLFF.

This chain uses TRBV29-1 with TRBJ1-2; 7 nucleotides align to TRBD1. The germline V gene has CDR1 SQVTM and CDR2 ANQGSEA. The junction had 6 bases not matched to a gene; V was cut back by 0 bases and J by 2 bases. The CDR3 has 15 amino acids. The CDR3, as DNA: TGCAGCGTTGAAGATCTGAAGGGGGCGAACTATGGCTACACCTTC. Its protein is CSVEDLKGANYGYTF.

The rearrangement uses TRBV5-1 and TRBJ2-3; no firm D call. CDR1 is SGHRS, CDR2 YFSETQ, per germline. CDR3 length: 13 residues. With 2 bases removed from V and 1 base from J, the gap between germline ends came to 5 bases. CDR3 amino acids: CASSFEGTDTQYF. The DNA of the CDR3 is TGCGCCAGCAGCTTTGAGGGCACAGATACGCAGTATTTT.

Remarks on this clone: In the same sample, other DNA sequences code for this CDR3. CDR3 DNA sequence: TGTGCCAGCTCCCCAGGAGGAAACACTGAAGCTTTCTTT. It yields the protein CASSPGGNTEAFF. The V gene is TRBV18, the J gene TRBJ1-1, with D unclear. The CDR3 extends over 13 amino acids. CDR1 is KGHSH and CDR2 is LQKENI in the germline V gene. The V end was cut by 6 bases, the J end by 2 bases, with 10 bases between.

V and J are TRBV28 and TRBJ1-1; 8 bases fit TRBD1. CDR3 length: 15 residues. Germline-derived CDR1 and CDR2 are MDHEN and SYDVKM. The trim removed 5 bases at V and 1 base at J, leaving 6 bases unmatched. In DNA, the CDR3 is TGTGCCAGCAGTCCTGGGACAGGAGAGAACACTGAAGCTTTCTTT. Translation: CASSPGTGENTEAFF.

This rearrangement joins TRBV5-1 to TRBJ2-7, with 8 bases aligning to TRBD2. CDR3 length: 18 residues. Germline V gene data show CDR1 as SGHRS and CDR2 as YFSETQ. Germline trimming cut 4 bases from V and 2 bases from J; bases unmatched to any gene: 17. CDR3 region: CASSRIVHPSGHPYEQYF. CDR3 DNA: TGCGCCAGCAGCCGAATAGTACATCCTAGCGGGCACCCCTACGAGCAGTACTTC. The complete variable domain, with remaining parts taken from reference TRBV5-1 and TRBJ2-7, reads KAGVTQTPRYLIKTRGQQVTLSCSPISGHRSVSWYQQTPGQGLQFLFEYFSETQRNKGNFPGRFSGRQFSNSRSEMNVSTLELGDSALYLCASSRIVHPSGHPYEQYFGPGTRLTVT.

This chain uses TRBV28 with TRBJ2-3, with TRBD2 matching over 9 bases. This CDR3 contains 14 residues. Per the germline V gene, CDR1 is MDHEN and CDR2 is SYDVKM. V lost 6 bases and J lost 1; bases outside the gene matches: 2. CDR3 nucleotide sequence: TGTGCCAGCAGGGAGCGGGAGGGCACAGATACGCAGTATTTT. Translated, it gives CASREREGTDTQYF.

This chain uses TRBV19 with TRBJ1-4; TRBD1 might be the D (5 bases). The CDR3 is made up of 17 amino acids. V gave up 7 bases and J gave up 0 bases, with 18 bases separating them. CDR1 and CDR2 from the germline V gene are LNHDA and SQIVND (reference sequence). CDR3 nucleotide sequence: TGTGCCAGTACCATGGGGCAGACCCGAGCAACTAATGAAAAACTGTTTTTT. It encodes CASTMGQTRATNEKLFF. The full variable domain, completed using reference TRBV19 and TRBJ1-4, is DGGITQSPKYLFRKEGQNVTLSCEQNLNHDAMYWYRQDPGQGLRLIYYSQIVNDFQKGDIAEGYSVSREKKESFPLTVTSAQKNPTAFYLCASTMGQTRATNEKLFFGSGTQLSVL.

The chain is built from TRBV6-5 and TRBJ2-6; D perhaps matches TRBD2 (6 bases). CDR1 is MNHEY, CDR2 SVGAGI, per germline. The CDR3 loop spans 15 amino acids. Trimming cost V 5 bases and J 1 base, with 9 bases left between them. CDR3 sequence: CASSTGSSGANVLTF. In DNA, the CDR3 is TGTGCCAGCAGTACCGGGAGTTCTGGGGCCAACGTCCTGACTTTC.

This clone was detected a few times. V gene TRBV7-2 combines with J gene TRBJ2-7; TRBD2 matches 11 bases. This CDR3 is 17 amino acids long. Germline assignment: CDR1 SGHTA and CDR2 FQGNSA. J was trimmed by 2 bases and V by 5 bases; bases with no gene match: 11. The CDR3 sequence is CASSIQTGTSGAYEQYF. The CDR3 DNA follows: TGTGCCAGCAGCATACAAACCGGGACTAGCGGTGCCTACGAGCAGTACTTC.

The chain recombines TRBV7-2 with TRBJ1-2; 9 bases line up with TRBD1. The CDR3 totals 14 residues. V shed 0 bases and J 7 bases; nucleotides not matched to a gene: 3. The germline V gene encodes CDR1 SGHTA and CDR2 FQGNSA. In nucleotides, the CDR3 is TGTGCCAGCAGCTTAGCACAGGGGGCGGGTGGCTACACCTTC. Translation: CASSLAQGAGGYTF. Complete variable domain (other parts from reference TRBV7-2 and TRBJ1-2): GAGVSQSPSNKVTEKGKDVELRCDPISGHTALYWYRQSLGQGLEFLIYFQGNSAPDKSGLPSDRFSAERTGGSVSTLTIQRTQQEDSAVYLCASSLAQGAGGYTFGSGTRLTVV.

The rearrangement uses TRBV29-1 and TRBJ1-5; D is undetermined. This CDR3 region has 12 residues. CDR1 SQVTM and CDR2 ANQGSEA come from the germline V gene. Trimming shortened V by 5 bases and J by 5 bases, and 10 bases separated the two germline ends. CDR3 sequence reads: CSVQEADQPQHF. DNA for the CDR3: TGCAGCGTTCAGGAAGCCGATCAGCCCCAGCATTTT.

The chain links TRBV30 to TRBJ2-7; perhaps TRBD2 as D (6 bases). This CDR3 is built from 15 residues. Trimming shortened V by 1 base and J by 3 bases, and 16 bases separated the two germline ends. Germline lookup yields CDR1 GTSNPN and CDR2 SVGIG (reference sequence). This CDR3 reads CAWSGPGLAVYEQYF. In nucleotides, the CDR3 is TGTGCCTGGAGTGGGCCGGGACTCGCTGTCTACGAGCAGTACTTC.